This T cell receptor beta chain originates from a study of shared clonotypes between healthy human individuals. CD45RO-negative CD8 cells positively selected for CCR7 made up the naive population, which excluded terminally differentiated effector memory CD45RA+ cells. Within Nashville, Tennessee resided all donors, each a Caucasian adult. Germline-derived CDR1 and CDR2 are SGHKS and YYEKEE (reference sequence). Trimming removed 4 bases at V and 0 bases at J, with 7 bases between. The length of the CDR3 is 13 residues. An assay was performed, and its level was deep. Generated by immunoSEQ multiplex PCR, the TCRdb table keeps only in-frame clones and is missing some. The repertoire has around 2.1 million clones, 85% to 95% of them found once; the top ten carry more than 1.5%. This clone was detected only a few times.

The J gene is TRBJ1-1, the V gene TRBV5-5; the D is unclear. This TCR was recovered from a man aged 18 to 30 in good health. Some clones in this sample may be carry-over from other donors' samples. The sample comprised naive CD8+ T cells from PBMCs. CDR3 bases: TGTGCCAGCAGCCCCTGGGTGAACACTGAAGCTTTCTTT. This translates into CASSPWVNTEAFF.